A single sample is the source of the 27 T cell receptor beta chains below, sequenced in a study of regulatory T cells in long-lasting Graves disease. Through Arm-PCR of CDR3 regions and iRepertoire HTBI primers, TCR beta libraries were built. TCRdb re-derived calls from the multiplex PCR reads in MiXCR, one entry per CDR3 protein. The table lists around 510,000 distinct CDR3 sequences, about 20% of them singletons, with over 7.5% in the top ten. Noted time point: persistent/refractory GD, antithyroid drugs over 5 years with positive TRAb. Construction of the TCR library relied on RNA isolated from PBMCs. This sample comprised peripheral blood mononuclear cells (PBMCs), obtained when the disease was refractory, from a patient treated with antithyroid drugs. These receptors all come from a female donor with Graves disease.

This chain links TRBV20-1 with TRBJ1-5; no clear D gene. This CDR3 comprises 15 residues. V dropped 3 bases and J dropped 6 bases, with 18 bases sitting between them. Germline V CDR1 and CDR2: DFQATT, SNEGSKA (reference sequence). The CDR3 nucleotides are TGCAGTGCTAGCTCAGCTAGGGTCGGTTTTCAGCCCCAGCATTTT. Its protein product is CSASSARVGFQPQHF.

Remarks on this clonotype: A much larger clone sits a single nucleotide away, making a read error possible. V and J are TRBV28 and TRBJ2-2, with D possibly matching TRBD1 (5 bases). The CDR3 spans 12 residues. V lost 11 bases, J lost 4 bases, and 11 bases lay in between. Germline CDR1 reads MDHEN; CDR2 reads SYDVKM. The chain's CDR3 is CAPRGITGELFF. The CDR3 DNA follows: TGTGCCCCAAGGGGCATCACCGGGGAGCTGTTTTTT.

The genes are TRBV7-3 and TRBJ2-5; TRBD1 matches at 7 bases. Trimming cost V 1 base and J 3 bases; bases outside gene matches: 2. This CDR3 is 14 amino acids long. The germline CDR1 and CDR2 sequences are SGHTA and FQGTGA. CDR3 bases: TGTGCCAGCAGCTTAAGAGGGGGCAAAGAGACCCAGTACTTC. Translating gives CASSLRGGKETQYF.

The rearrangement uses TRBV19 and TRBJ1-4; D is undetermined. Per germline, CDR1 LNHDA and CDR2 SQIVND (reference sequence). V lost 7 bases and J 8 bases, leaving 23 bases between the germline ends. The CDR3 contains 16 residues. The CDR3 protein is CASKMDGGSRGEKLFF. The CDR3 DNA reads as TGTGCCAGTAAGATGGACGGCGGGAGTCGGGGAGAAAAACTGTTTTTT.

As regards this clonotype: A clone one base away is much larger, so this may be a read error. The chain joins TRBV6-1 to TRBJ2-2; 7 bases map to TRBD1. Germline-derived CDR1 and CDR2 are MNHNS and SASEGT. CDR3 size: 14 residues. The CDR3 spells CASRQQGQHGEPFF. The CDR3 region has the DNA TGTGCCAGCAGACAACAGGGGCAACACGGGGAGCCGTTTTTT.

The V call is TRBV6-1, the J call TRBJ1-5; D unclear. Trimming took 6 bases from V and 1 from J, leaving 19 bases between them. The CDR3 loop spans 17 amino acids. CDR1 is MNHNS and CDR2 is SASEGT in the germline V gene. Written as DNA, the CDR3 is TGTGCCAGCAGCCCATTCAGACGCTCTAGCAGCAATCAGCCCCAGCATTTT. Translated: CASSPFRRSSSNQPQHF.

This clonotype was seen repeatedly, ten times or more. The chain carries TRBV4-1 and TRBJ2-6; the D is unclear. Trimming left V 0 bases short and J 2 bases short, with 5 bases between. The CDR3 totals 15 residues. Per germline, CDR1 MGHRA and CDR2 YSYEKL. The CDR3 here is CASSQDSAGANVLTF. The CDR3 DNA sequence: TGCGCCAGCAGCCAAGATTCGGCTGGGGCCAACGTCCTGACTTTC.

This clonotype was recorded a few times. In nucleotides, the CDR3 is TGTGCCAGCAGTTACCCCCGAGATCGTGGAGGGGCCAACGTCCTGACTTTC. It encodes CASSYPRDRGGANVLTF. The chain combines TRBV6-5 with TRBJ2-6; D remains ambiguous. Trimming cost V 2 bases and J 4 bases, with 15 bases left between them. This CDR3 spans 17 amino acids. Germline V gives CDR1 MNHEY, CDR2 SVGAGI.

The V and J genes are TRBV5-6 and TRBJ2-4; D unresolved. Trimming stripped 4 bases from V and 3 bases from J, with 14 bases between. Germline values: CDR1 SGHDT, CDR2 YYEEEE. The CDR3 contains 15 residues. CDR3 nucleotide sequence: TGTGCCAGCAGCATTTATGGATTCGGCAAAAACATTCAGTACTTC. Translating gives CASSIYGFGKNIQYF.

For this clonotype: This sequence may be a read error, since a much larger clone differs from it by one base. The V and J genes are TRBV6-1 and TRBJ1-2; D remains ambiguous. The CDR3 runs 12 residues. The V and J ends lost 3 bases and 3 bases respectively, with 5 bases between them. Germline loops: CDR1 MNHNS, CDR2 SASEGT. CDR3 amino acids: CASSDDDYGYTF. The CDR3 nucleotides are TGTGCCAGCAGTGACGATGACTATGGCTACACCTTC.

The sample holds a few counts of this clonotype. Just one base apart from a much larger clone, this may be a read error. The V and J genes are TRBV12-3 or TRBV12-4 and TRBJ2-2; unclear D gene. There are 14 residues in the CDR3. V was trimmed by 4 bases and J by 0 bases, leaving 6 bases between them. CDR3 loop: CASSYYANTGELFF. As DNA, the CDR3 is TGTGCCAGCAGTTACTACGCGAACACCGGGGAGCTGTTTTTT.

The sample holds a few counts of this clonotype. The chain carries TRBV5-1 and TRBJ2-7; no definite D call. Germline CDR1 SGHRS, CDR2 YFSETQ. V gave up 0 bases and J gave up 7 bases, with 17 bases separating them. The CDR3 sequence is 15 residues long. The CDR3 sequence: CASSLEGGVRREQYF. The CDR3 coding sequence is TGCGCCAGCAGCTTGGAGGGTGGGGTTCGCCGGGAGCAGTACTTC.

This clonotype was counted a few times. The DNA for the CDR3 is TGTGCCAGCAGCTCCGCCTCCGGACTAGCGGGAGGACCCTCCTACGAGCAGTACTTC. It yields the protein CASSSASGLAGGPSYEQYF. This chain joins TRBV7-9 and TRBJ2-7; 14 bases match TRBD2. The CDR3 consists of 19 residues. Germline V gene data show CDR1 as SEHNR and CDR2 as FQNEAQ (reference sequence). The junction had 11 bases not matched to a gene; V was cut back by 4 bases and J by 0 bases.

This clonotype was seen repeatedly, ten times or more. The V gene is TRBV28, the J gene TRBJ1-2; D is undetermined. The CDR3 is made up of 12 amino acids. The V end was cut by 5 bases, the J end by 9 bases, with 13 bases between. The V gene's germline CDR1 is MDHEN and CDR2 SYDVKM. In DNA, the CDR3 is TGTGCCAGCAGTCTTTACCCCCCAAGCTACACCTTC. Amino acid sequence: CASSLYPPSYTF.

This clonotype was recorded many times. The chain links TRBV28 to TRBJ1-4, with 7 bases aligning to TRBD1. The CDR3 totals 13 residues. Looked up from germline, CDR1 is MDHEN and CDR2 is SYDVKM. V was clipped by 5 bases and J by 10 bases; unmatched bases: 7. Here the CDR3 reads CASSPEGGGKLFF. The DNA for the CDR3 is TGTGCCAGCAGTCCCGAAGGGGGCGGAAAACTGTTTTTT.

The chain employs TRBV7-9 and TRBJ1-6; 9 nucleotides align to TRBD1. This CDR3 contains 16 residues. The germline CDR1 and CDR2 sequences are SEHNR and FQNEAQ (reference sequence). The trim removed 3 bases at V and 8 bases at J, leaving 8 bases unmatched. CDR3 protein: CASSFPQGASYSPLHF. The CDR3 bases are TGTGCCAGCAGCTTCCCACAGGGGGCAAGTTATTCACCCCTCCACTTT.

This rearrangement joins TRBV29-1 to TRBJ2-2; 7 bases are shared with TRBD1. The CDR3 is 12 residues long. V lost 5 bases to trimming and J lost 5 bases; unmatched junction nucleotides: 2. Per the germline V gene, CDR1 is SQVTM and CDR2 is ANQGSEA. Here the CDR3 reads CSVTGETGELFF. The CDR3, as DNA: TGCAGCGTTACAGGGGAAACCGGGGAGCTGTTTTTT.

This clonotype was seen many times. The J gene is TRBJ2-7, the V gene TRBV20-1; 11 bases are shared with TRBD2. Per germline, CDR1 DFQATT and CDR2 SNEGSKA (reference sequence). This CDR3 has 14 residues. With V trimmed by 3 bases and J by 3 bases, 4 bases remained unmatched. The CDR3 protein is CSASTGTSGYEQYF. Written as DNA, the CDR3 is TGCAGTGCTAGTACCGGGACTAGCGGCTACGAGCAGTACTTC.

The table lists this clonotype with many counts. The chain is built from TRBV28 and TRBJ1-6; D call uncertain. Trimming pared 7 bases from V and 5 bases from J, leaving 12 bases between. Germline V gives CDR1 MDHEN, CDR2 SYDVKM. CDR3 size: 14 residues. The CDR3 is CASTTRPNNSPLHF. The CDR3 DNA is TGTGCCAGCACCACCCGTCCGAATAATTCACCCCTCCACTTT.

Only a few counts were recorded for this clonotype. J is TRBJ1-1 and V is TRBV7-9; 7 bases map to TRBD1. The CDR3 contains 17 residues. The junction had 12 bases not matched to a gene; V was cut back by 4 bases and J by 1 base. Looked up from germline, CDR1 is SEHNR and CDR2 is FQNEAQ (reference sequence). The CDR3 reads CASSSAVTGDWNTEAFF. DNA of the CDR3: TGTGCCAGCAGCTCAGCCGTAACAGGGGACTGGAACACTGAAGCTTTCTTT.

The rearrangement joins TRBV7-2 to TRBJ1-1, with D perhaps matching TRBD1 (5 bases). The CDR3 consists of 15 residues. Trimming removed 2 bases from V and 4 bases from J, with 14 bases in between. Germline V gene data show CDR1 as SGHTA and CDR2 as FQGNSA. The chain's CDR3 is CASSLSGDPSTEAFF. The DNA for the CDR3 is TGTGCCAGCAGCTTATCCGGGGACCCCAGCACTGAAGCTTTCTTT.

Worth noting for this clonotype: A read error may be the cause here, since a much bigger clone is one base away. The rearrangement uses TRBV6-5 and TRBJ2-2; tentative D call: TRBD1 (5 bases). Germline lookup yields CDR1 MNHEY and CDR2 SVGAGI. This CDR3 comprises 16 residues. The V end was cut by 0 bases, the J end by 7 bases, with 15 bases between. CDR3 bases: TGTGCCAGCAGTTACTCGCCTGGGGCTTCAAGCGGGGAGCTGTTTTTT. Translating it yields CASSYSPGASSGELFF.

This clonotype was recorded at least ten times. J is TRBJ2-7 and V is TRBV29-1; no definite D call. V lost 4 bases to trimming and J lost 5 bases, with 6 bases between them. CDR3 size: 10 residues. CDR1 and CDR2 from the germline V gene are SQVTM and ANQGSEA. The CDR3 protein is CSVAQNEQYF. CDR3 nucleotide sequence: TGCAGCGTTGCACAAAACGAGCAGTACTTC.

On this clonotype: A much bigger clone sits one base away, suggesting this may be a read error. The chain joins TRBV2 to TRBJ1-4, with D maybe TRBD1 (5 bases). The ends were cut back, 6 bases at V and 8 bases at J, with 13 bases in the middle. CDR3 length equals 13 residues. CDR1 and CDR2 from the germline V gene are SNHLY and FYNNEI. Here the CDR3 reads CASSPRGKEKLFF. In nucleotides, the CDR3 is TGTGCCAGCAGCCCACGGGGCAAGGAAAAACTGTTTTTT.

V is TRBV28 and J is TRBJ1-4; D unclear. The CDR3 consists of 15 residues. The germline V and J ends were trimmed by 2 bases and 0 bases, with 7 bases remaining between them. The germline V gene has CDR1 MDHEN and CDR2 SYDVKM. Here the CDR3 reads CASSLEVATNEKLFF. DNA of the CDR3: TGTGCCAGCAGTTTAGAAGTTGCAACTAATGAAAAACTGTTTTTT.

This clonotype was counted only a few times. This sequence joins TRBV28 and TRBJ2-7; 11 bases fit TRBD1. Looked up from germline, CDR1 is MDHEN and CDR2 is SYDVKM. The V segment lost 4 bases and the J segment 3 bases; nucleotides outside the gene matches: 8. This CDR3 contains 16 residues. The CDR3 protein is CASSWTGGPSVYEQYF. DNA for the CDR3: TGTGCCAGCAGTTGGACAGGGGGCCCAAGTGTCTACGAGCAGTACTTC.

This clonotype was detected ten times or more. CDR3 region: CASSLMGSENTEAFF. In nucleotides, the CDR3 is TGTGCCAGCAGCTTAATGGGATCAGAGAACACTGAAGCTTTCTTT. This rearrangement joins TRBV7-8 to TRBJ1-1; D call uncertain. This CDR3 comprises 15 residues. Per the germline V gene, CDR1 is SGHVS and CDR2 is FQNEAQ. The V end was cut by 2 bases, the J end by 1 base, with 11 bases between.